This T cell receptor beta chain was sequenced during a study of shared clonotypes between healthy human individuals (dated by TCRdb to 2018 to 2020). Some background on the complete study: Three men and two women, aged 18 to 49 years, made up the cohort. For each donor, CD4 naive and CD4 memory were each run on three plates, CD8 naive on two plates, and CD8 memory on one plate. The study deeply sequenced blood TCR repertoires of five healthy adults to estimate repertoire size and the extent of clonotype sharing between individuals. Libraries were prepared and TCR repertoires were sequenced by different laboratories using diverse techniques, in order to increase sequencing depth and limit assay-specific biases. Per donor, leukapheresis produced somewhere between about 0.94 and 10 billion PBMCs. The full study reports these points: The small number of donors limited the genetic and exposure-history diversity represented. Sharing across four donors was observed for approximately 5% of naive CD4, over 3% of naive CD8, about 2.3% of memory CD4, and roughly 0.4% of memory CD8 clonotypes. Pairwise subsampling led to the expectation that sequencing depth would affect the degree of clonotype sharing among donors. Compared with non-shared clonotypes, clonotypes shared by all four sorted-subset donors had higher generation probabilities. Naive subsets generally had larger estimated clonotype richness than memory subsets. Incomplete sequencing was indicated by rarefaction of sorted-subset datasets, despite the large sequencing depth. Sampling was limited to blood, and TCR repertoires in tissue likely differ from TCR repertoires in blood.

TCR CDR3 regions were amplified from genomic DNA by multiplex PCR using the deep immunoSEQ assay. Extracted genomic DNA from each cell subset was spread evenly across all wells of several immunoSEQ 96-well plates, with each plate serving as a replicate. For sorted subsets, around 0.2 ug of genomic DNA, equivalent to tens of thousands of T cell genomes, went into each replicate PCR. Purified libraries were measured with a Qubit 3.0 fluorometer, size-checked on a Bioanalyzer 2100, and measured again with the KAPA Library Quantification kit. Every immunoSEQ 96-well plate was sequenced on a dedicated single-read 150-cycle Illumina NextSeq 550 flow cell. The paper's data handling went like this. The immunoSEQ output contained only junctional sequences without quality scores, so filtering could not match that applied to full-length reads. Sequences were annotated with PyIR, a Python wrapper for IgBLAST v1.9, and V/J genes and CDR3 were assigned using IMGT germline references. Reads were filtered out if the reads had weak V/J assignments (E-value above 1e-6), no CDR3, stop codons, out-of-frame junctions, or ambiguous translated residues. V3J clonotypes were defined as sequences sharing the same inferred V gene, J gene, and CDR3 amino acid sequence. To compute the percentage overlap between repertoires, the number of shared unique clonotypes was divided by the size of the smaller repertoire. Three approaches were used to assess repertoire richness: RTK rarefaction, the Chao1 estimator, and Recon v2.1 estimates of unobserved clonotypes. For all TCRbeta clonotypes obtained by the gDNA method from a handful of donors, generation probabilities were computed with OLGA. Not all clones reach the TCRdb copy of this immuneACCESS table, which keeps in-frame sequences only. Checked studies attribute under half of the gap to unresolved V genes and leave the rest unexplained. V, J and clone size reflect that table, while D and trimming were determined from the DNA. The sample has some 2,100,000 clones on record, under 95% of them singletons. Under 2% of the sample comes from the top ten.

CD8 naive samples were obtained by positive selection for CCR7 among CD45RO-negative cells, yielding a CD45RA+CCR7+ population from which TemRA cells were excluded. Healthy HIV-negative adults with no recently reported acute infections or vaccinations were included as donors. Every donor was a Caucasian adult residing in Nashville, Tennessee, USA. After blood collection by leukapheresis, PBMCs were isolated using Ficoll-Histopaque density gradient centrifugation and then cryopreserved in the vapor phase of liquid nitrogen. Analytical flow cytometry was used to check the purity and quantity of each magnetically sorted T cell population. Genomic DNA was isolated from every sorted fraction and measured by UV absorbance on a Nanodrop 2000c. The CDR3 sequence holds 17 residues, the cysteine and phenylalanine included. CDR3 DNA only is kept here, 51 bases in frame from base 1. The germline V gene (reference sequence) supplies CDR1 MNHEY and CDR2 SMNVEV. Ends trimmed: V by 4 bases, J by 2 bases; bases unmatched to a gene: 11.

Regarding this clone: Its antigen is currently not known. The input lacks base qualities; no much larger clone sits a single base away.

The sequencing sample was made of naive CD8+ T cells from PBMCs. According to the study, the label for this sample's cell subset or site signals: CD45RA+CCR7+. This TCR came from a man between 18 and 29 years old in good health. Some clones in this sample may be carry-over from other donors' samples. The chain was built from TRBV27 and TRBJ2-5; 9 middle bases align to TRBD1. The nucleotides are TGTGCCAGCAGTTCACGTCGGGACAGGGCGGTTCAAGAGACCCAGTACTTC. This gives the protein CASSSRRDRAVQETQYF.